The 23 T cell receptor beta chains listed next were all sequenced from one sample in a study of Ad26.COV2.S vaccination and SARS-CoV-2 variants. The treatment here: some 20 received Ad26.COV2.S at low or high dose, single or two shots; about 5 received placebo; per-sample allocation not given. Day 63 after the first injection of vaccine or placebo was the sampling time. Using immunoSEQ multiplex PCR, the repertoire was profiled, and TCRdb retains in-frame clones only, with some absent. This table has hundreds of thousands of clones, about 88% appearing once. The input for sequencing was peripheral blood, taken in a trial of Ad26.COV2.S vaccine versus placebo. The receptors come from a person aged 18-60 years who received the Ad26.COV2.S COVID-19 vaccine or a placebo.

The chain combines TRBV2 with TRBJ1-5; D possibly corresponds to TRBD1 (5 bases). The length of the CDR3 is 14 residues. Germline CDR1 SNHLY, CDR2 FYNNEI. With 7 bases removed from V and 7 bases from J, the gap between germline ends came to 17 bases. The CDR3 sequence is CASTPSGVLQPQHF. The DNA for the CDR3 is TGTGCCAGCACACCGTCGGGGGTCTTGCAGCCCCAGCATTTT.

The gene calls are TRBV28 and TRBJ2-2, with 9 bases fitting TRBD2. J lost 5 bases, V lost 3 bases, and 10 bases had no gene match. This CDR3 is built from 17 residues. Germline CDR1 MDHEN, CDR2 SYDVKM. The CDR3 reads CASSLSLAGWGTGELFF. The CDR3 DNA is TGTGCCAGCAGTTTGTCTCTAGCGGGGTGGGGAACCGGGGAGCTGTTTTTT.

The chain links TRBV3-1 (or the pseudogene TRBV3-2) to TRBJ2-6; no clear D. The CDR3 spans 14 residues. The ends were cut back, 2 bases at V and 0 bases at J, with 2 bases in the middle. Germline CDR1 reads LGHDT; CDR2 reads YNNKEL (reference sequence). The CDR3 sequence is CASSQNSGANVLTF. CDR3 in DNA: TGTGCCAGCAGCCAAAACTCTGGGGCCAACGTCCTGACTTTC.

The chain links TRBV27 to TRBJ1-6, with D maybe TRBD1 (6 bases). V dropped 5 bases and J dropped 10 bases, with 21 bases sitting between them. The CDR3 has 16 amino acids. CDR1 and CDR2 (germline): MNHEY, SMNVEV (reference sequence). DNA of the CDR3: TGTGCCAGCAGTCTCCTAGGGGGGGCGTTGAGATCACCCCTCCACTTT. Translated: CASSLLGGALRSPLHF.

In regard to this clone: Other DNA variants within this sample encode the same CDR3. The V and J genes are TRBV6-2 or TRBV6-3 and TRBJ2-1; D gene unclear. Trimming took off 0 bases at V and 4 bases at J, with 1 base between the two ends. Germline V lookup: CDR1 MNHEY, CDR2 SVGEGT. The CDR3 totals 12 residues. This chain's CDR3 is CASSYSYNEQFF. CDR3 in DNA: TGTGCCAGCAGTTACTCTTACAATGAGCAGTTCTTC.

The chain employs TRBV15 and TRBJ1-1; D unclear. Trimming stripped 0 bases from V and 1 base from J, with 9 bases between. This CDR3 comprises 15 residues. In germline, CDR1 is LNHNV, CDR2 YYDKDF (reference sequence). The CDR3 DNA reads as TGTGCCACCAGCAGAGACTTACTGGGGAACACTGAAGCTTTCTTT. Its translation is CATSRDLLGNTEAFF.

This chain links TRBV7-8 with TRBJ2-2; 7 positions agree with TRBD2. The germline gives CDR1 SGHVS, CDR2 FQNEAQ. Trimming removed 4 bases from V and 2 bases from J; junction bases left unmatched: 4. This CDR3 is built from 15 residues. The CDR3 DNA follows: TGTGCCAGCAGCTACCGCGGGGGTAACACCGGGGAGCTGTTTTTT. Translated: CASSYRGGNTGELFF.

CDR3 residues: CASSQMARYGYTF. DNA for the CDR3: TGTGCCAGCAGCCAGATGGCGCGCTATGGCTACACCTTC. The V gene is TRBV7-9, the J gene TRBJ1-2; D unresolved. The V gene's germline CDR1 is SEHNR and CDR2 FQNEAQ (reference sequence). The CDR3 has 13 amino acids. The V and J ends lost 5 bases and 4 bases respectively, with 11 bases between them.

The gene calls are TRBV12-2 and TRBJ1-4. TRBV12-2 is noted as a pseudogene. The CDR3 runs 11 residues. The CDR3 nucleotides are TGTGCAAGTCGCTTAGGATTGAAACTGTTTTTT. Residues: CASRLGLKLFF.

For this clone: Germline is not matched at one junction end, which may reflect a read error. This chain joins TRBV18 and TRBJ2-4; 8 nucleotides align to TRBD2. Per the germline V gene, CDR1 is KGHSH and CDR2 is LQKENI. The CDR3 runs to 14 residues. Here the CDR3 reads CASSPGLAINIQYF. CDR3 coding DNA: TGTGCCAGCTCCCCCGGACTAGCCATAAACATTCAGTACTTC.

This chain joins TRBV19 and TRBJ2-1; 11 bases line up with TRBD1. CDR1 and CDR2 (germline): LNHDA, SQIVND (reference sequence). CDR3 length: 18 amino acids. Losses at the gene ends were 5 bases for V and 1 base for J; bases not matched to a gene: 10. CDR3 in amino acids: CASSPGQGAQRSYNEQFF. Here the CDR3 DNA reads TGTGCCAGTAGTCCCGGACAGGGGGCTCAGAGGTCCTACAATGAGCAGTTCTTC.

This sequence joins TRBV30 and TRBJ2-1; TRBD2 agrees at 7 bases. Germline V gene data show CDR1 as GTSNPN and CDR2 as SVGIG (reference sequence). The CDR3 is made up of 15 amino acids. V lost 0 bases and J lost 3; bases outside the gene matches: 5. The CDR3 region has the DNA TGTGCCTGGAGTGTGGGCCAGCGGGACTACAATGAGCAGTTCTTC. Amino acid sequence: CAWSVGQRDYNEQFF. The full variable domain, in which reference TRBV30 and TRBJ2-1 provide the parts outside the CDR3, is SQTIHQWPATLVQPVGSPLSLECTVEGTSNPNLYWYRQAAGRGLQLLFYSVGIGQISSEVPQNLSASRPQDRQFILSSKKLLLSDSGFYLCAWSVGQRDYNEQFFGPGTRLTVL.

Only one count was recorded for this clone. CDR3 nucleotides: TGTGCCAGCTCATCAACGACAGGGATAGGACAGCCCCAGCATTTT. It codes for CASSSTTGIGQPQHF. This sequence joins TRBV18 and TRBJ1-5, with TRBD1 identical over 7 bases. V lost 5 bases to trimming and J lost 7 bases; unmatched junction nucleotides: 11. The CDR3 runs 15 residues. Germline V gives CDR1 KGHSH, CDR2 LQKENI.

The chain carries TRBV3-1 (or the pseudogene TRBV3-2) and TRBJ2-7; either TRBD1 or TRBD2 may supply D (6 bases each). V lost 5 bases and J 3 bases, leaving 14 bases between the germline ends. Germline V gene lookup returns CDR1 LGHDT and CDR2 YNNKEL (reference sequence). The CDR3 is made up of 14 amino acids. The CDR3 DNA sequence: TGTGCCAGCAGCTACGGAGGGGGTCTCTACGAGCAGTACTTC. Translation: CASSYGGGLYEQYF.

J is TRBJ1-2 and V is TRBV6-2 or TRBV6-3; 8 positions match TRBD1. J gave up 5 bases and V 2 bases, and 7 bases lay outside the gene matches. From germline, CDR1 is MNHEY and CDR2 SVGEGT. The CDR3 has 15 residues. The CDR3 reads CASSYIGDRLYGYTF. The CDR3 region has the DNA TGTGCCAGCAGTTACATTGGGGACAGGCTTTATGGCTACACCTTC.

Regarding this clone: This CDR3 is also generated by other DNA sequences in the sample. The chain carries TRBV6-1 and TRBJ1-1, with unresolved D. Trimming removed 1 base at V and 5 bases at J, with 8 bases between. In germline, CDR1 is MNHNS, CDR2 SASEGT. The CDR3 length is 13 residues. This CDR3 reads CASSEVGGTEAFF. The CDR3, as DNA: TGTGCCAGCAGTGAAGTGGGAGGAACTGAAGCTTTCTTT.

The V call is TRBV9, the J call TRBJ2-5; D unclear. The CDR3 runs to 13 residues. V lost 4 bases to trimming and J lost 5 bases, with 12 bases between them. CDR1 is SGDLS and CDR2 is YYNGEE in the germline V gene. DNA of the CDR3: TGTGCCAGCAGCCCAACTCTGGGGGAGACCCAGTACTTC. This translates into CASSPTLGETQYF.

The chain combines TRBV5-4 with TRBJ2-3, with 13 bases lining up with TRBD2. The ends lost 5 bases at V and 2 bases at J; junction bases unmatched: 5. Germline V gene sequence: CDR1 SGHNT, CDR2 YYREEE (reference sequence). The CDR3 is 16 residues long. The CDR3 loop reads CASSLLAGGPTDTQYF. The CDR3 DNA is TGTGCCAGCAGTTTACTAGCGGGGGGGCCCACAGATACGCAGTATTTT.

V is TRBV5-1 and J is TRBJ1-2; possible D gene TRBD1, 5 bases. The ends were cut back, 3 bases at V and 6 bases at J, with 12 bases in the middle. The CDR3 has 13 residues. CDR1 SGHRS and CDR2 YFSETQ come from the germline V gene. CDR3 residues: CASSWGDGHGYTF. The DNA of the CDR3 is TGCGCCAGCAGCTGGGGGGACGGACATGGCTACACCTTC. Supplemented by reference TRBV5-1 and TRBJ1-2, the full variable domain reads KAGVTQTPRYLIKTRGQQVTLSCSPISGHRSVSWYQQTPGQGLQFLFEYFSETQRNKGNFPGRFSGRQFSNSRSEMNVSTLELGDSALYLCASSWGDGHGYTFGSGTRLTVV.

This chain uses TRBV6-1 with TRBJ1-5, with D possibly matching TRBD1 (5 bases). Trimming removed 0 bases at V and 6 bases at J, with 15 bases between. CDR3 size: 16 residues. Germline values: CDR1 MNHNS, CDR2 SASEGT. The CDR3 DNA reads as TGTGCCAGCAGTGAAGCGCAGGGAACCGGGGGTCAGCCCCAGCATTTT. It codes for CASSEAQGTGGQPQHF.

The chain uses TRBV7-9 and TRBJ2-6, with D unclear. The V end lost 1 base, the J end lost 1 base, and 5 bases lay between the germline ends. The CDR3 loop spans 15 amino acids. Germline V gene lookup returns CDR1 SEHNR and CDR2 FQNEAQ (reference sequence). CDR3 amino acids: CASSLDLSGANVLTF. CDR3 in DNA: TGTGCCAGCAGCTTAGATTTGTCTGGGGCCAACGTCCTGACTTTC.

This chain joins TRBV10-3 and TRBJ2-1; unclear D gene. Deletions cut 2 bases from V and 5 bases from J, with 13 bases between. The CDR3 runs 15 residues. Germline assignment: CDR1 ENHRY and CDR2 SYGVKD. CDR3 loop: CAISEPKVAHNEQFF. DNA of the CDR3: TGTGCCATCAGTGAGCCGAAGGTTGCTCACAATGAGCAGTTCTTC.

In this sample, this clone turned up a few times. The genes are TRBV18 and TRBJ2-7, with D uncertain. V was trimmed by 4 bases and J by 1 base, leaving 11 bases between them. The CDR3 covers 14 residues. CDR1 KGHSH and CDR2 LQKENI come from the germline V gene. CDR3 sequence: CASSRGIESYEQYV. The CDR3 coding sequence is TGTGCCAGCTCACGGGGTATTGAGTCCTACGAGCAGTACGTC.